These 6 T cell receptor beta chains were sequenced from one sample in a study of T cell changes during pregnancy in multiple sclerosis. Sequencing used immunoSEQ multiplex PCR; TCRdb keeps in-frame clones, though not all of them. Among some 43,000 clones listed, about 92% were seen once. The source material was CD8+ T cells from peripheral blood mononuclear cells, sampled in the first trimester of pregnancy. The receptors were sampled from a female donor with multiple sclerosis, enrolled in a pregnancy study.

The genes are TRBV7-9 and TRBJ2-1; tentative D call: TRBD2 (6 bases). This CDR3 has 15 residues. The germline V gene encodes CDR1 SEHNR and CDR2 FQNEAQ (reference sequence). The V and J ends lost 2 bases and 0 bases respectively, with 8 bases between them. CDR3 residues: CASSLPGVSYNEQFF. The CDR3 coding sequence is TGTGCCAGCAGCTTACCGGGGGTCTCCTACAATGAGCAGTTCTTC.

The rearrangement uses TRBV27 and TRBJ2-7, with 10 positions matching TRBD2. Germline V gene sequence: CDR1 MNHEY, CDR2 SMNVEV (reference sequence). There are 13 residues in the CDR3. Trimming at V came to 6 bases and at J to 3 bases, leaving 2 bases not matched to a gene. CDR3 sequence (DNA): TGTGCCAGCAGGCTAGCGGGAGACTACGAGCAGTACTTC. Translating it yields CASRLAGDYEQYF.

The V call is TRBV5-1, the J call TRBJ1-2; 7 bases are a match to TRBD1. With 0 bases clipped from V and 7 bases from J, the junction kept 6 bases outside the gene matches. The CDR3 totals 14 residues. Germline lookup yields CDR1 SGHRS and CDR2 YFSETQ. The CDR3 here is CASSLEQGFSGYTF. In nucleotides, the CDR3 is TGCGCCAGCAGCTTGGAACAGGGGTTTAGTGGCTACACCTTC. Variable domain in full (rest from reference TRBV5-1 and TRBJ1-2): KAGVTQTPRYLIKTRGQQVTLSCSPISGHRSVSWYQQTPGQGLQFLFEYFSETQRNKGNFPGRFSGRQFSNSRSEMNVSTLELGDSALYLCASSLEQGFSGYTFGSGTRLTVV.

V usage is TRBV6-5 and J usage is TRBJ2-7, with D possibly matching TRBD1 (6 bases). The germline V gene encodes CDR1 MNHEY and CDR2 SVGAGI. V was pared by 6 bases and J by 6 bases, with 15 bases between. The CDR3 sequence is 13 residues long. CDR3 loop: CASRTQGISEQYF. The CDR3 nucleotides are TGTGCCAGCAGAACCCAGGGGATATCCGAGCAGTACTTC.

The chain links TRBV13 to TRBJ2-1, with 12 bases that match TRBD2. With V trimmed by 4 bases and J by 9 bases, 7 bases remained unmatched. Germline V gives CDR1 PRHDT, CDR2 FYEKMQ (reference sequence). The CDR3 spans 15 residues. Here the CDR3 reads CASSSSGGALVEQFF. DNA of the CDR3: TGTGCCAGCAGCTCTAGCGGGGGGGCCCTCGTTGAGCAGTTCTTC.

The chain uses TRBV5-6 and TRBJ1-5, with unresolved D. There are 13 residues in the CDR3. Germline values: CDR1 SGHDT, CDR2 YYEEEE. The V end lost 2 bases, the J end lost 2 bases, and 5 bases lay between the germline ends. The CDR3 DNA follows: TGTGCCAGCAGCTTCGGGGGCAATCAGCCCCAGCATTTT. Protein product: CASSFGGNQPQHF.